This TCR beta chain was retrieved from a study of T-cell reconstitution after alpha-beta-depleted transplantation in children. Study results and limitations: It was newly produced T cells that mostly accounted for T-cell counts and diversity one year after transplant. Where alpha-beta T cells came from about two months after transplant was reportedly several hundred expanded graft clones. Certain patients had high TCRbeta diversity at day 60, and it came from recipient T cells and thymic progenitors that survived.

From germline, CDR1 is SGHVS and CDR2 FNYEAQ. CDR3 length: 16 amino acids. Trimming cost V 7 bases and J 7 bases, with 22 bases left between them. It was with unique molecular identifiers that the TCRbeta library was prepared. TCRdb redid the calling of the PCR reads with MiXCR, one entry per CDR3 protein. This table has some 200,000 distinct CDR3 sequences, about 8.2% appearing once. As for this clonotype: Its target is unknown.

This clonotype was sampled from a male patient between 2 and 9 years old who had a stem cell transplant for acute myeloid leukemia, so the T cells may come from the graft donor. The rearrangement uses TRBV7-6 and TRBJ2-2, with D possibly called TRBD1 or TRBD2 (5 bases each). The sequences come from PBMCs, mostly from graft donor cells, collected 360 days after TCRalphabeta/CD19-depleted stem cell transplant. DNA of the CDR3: TGTGCCAGCACGTGGCTAGTCGAGGGGTTTGGCGGGGAGCTGTTTTTT. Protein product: CASTWLVEGFGGELFF.